A single sample gave rise to the 24 T cell receptor beta chains below, sequenced in a study of a mutant IDH1 vaccine in newly diagnosed glioma. Sequencing used immunoSEQ multiplex PCR; TCRdb keeps in-frame clones, though not all of them. There are around 40,000 clones in the sample; roughly 84% occur only once, and 2% to 2.5% lies in the top ten. Regarding time point: week 11, during vaccination. Each dose of the vaccine consisted of 300 ug of mutant IDH1 20-mer peptide, with topical imiquimod. The antigens these receptors bind are not known. Specimen: PBMCs, collected from a glioma patient whose treatment included an IDH1 peptide vaccine. All receptors derive from a man between 40 and 49 years old with glioma.

V usage is TRBV18 and J usage is TRBJ1-4, with D perhaps TRBD1 (5 bases). V lost 1 base, J lost 8 bases, and 8 bases lay in between. The CDR3 runs to 13 residues. Germline V CDR1 and CDR2: KGHSH, LQKENI. CDR3 residues: CASSPQGEEKLFF. Written as DNA, the CDR3 is TGTGCCAGCTCACCACAAGGGGAAGAAAAACTGTTTTTT.

The chain uses TRBV30 and TRBJ2-7, with TRBD2 as a possible D gene (5 bases). In germline, CDR1 is GTSNPN, CDR2 SVGIG (reference sequence). This CDR3 comprises 12 residues. Trimming left V 3 bases short and J 3 bases short, with 9 bases between. The DNA of the CDR3 is TGTGCCTGGAGGGAGGAGAACTACGAGCAGTACTTC. Protein sequence: CAWREENYEQYF.

The chain is built from TRBV5-4 and TRBJ2-2, with 9 bases identical to TRBD2. Germline V gives CDR1 SGHNT, CDR2 YYREEE (reference sequence). The CDR3 covers 15 residues. Germline trimming cut 5 bases from V and 6 bases from J; bases unmatched to any gene: 8. As DNA, the CDR3 is TGTGCCAGCAGTCGGTTTAGCGGGAGTTCCGGGGAGCTGTTTTTT. It codes for CASSRFSGSSGELFF.

The rearrangement uses TRBV7-9 and TRBJ1-5, with TRBD1 matching over 7 bases. Germline assignment: CDR1 SEHNR and CDR2 FQNEAQ (reference sequence). The CDR3 is 15 residues long. With 6 bases clipped from V and 5 bases from J, the junction kept 10 bases outside the gene matches. The CDR3 protein is CASSSTGRADQPQHF. DNA for the CDR3: TGTGCCAGCAGTTCGACAGGGAGGGCGGATCAGCCCCAGCATTTT.

This clone has only a few counts. J is TRBJ2-7 and V is TRBV19; D is perhaps TRBD1 or TRBD2 (5 bases each). The CDR3 is 13 amino acids. The ends were cut back, 10 bases at V and 6 bases at J, with 19 bases in the middle. Germline CDR1 reads LNHDA; CDR2 reads SQIVND (reference sequence). CDR3 residues: CATPQGDGIEQYF. DNA of the CDR3: TGTGCCACCCCCCAAGGGGACGGGATCGAGCAGTACTTC. Full variable domain (remainder filled in from reference TRBV19 and TRBJ2-7): DGGITQSPKYLFRKEGQNVTLSCEQNLNHDAMYWYRQDPGQGLRLIYYSQIVNDFQKGDIAEGYSVSREKKESFPLTVTSAQKNPTAFYLCATPQGDGIEQYFGPGTRLTVT.

The CDR3 protein is CSVTGFYNEQFF. CDR3 sequence (DNA): TGCAGCGTTACCGGCTTCTACAATGAGCAGTTCTTC. The chain recombines TRBV29-1 with TRBJ2-1, with D hard to call. CDR3 size: 12 residues. V was shortened by 5 bases and J by 3 bases, with 8 bases between the two germline ends. Germline V gene lookup returns CDR1 SQVTM and CDR2 ANQGSEA.

This clone was detected only a few times. The chain recombines TRBV18 with TRBJ1-1; maybe TRBD1 (5 bases). Per germline, CDR1 KGHSH and CDR2 LQKENI. V was shortened by 3 bases and J by 3 bases, with 14 bases between the two germline ends. CDR3 length: 15 amino acids. DNA for the CDR3: TGTGCCAGCTCACCGCTCAAGGCCAGGGACACTGAAGCTTTCTTT. Translation gives CASSPLKARDTEAFF.

This chain connects TRBV7-3 to TRBJ2-7; TRBD1 or TRBD2 may be the D gene (5 bases each). The CDR3 totals 14 residues. V was trimmed by 5 bases and J by 6 bases, leaving 17 bases between them. Germline V gene data show CDR1 as SGHTA and CDR2 as FQGTGA. The CDR3 DNA sequence: TGTGCCAGCAGCGTAGGAAGAGGGGTGGCCGAGCAGTACTTC. It specifies CASSVGRGVAEQYF.

V gene TRBV5-4 combines with J gene TRBJ1-5; no clear D gene. The CDR3 sequence is 15 residues long. The V gene's germline CDR1 is SGHNT and CDR2 YYREEE (reference sequence). V gave up 3 bases and J gave up 6 bases, with 16 bases separating them. CDR3 DNA: TGTGCCAGCAGCTCGGACCCACTCGGCGGTCAGCCCCAGCATTTT. It encodes CASSSDPLGGQPQHF.

The chain combines TRBV18 with TRBJ2-1; TRBD1 is a possible D gene (5 bases). Germline values: CDR1 KGHSH, CDR2 LQKENI. The V gene lost 2 bases and the J gene lost 0 bases, with 11 bases spanning the gap. The CDR3 has 16 residues. CDR3 sequence (DNA): TGTGCCAGCTCACCAATACAGGCTAGCTCCTACAATGAGCAGTTCTTC. Translated: CASSPIQASSYNEQFF. Combining the CDR3 with reference TRBV18 and TRBJ2-1 gives the whole variable domain NAGVMQNPRHLVRRRGQEARLRCSPMKGHSHVYWYRQLPEEGLKFMVYLQKENIIDESGMPKERFSAEFPKEGPSILRIQQVVRGDSAAYFCASSPIQASSYNEQFFGPGTRLTVL.

The rearrangement links TRBV15 to TRBJ1-2, with D uncertain. CDR1 LNHNV and CDR2 YYDKDF come from the germline V gene (reference sequence). Trimming shortened V by 11 bases and J by 4 bases, and 20 bases separated the two germline ends. The CDR3 consists of 14 residues. The DNA of the CDR3 is TGTGCCGCAAGGACGTCCGGTACGGTCTATGGCTACACCTTC. Its protein product is CAARTSGTVYGYTF.

This sequence joins TRBV14 and TRBJ2-2; D perhaps matches TRBD1 (5 bases). V was clipped by 2 bases and J by 1 base, with 11 bases between them. CDR3 size: 16 residues. Germline-derived CDR1 and CDR2 are SGHDN and FVKESK. The chain's CDR3 is CASSQLAGQNTGELFF. The CDR3 region has the DNA TGTGCCAGCAGCCAACTGGCAGGGCAGAACACCGGGGAGCTGTTTTTT.

The rearrangement uses TRBV4-2 and TRBJ1-5; D not resolved. CDR3 length equals 15 residues. Germline V CDR1 and CDR2: LGHNA, YNFKEQ. The V gene lost 0 bases and the J gene lost 6 bases, with 12 bases spanning the gap. CDR3 sequence: CASSQDALGSQPQHF. CDR3 bases: TGTGCCAGCAGCCAAGATGCTCTGGGAAGTCAGCCCCAGCATTTT.

This clone was detected only once. This sequence joins TRBV7-9 and TRBJ2-3, with D perhaps matching TRBD1 (6 bases). V was pared by 2 bases and J by 2 bases, with 11 bases between. Germline CDR1 reads SEHNR; CDR2 reads FQNEAQ (reference sequence). There are 15 residues in the CDR3. CDR3 loop: CASSLSGTTTDTQYF. DNA of the CDR3: TGTGCCAGCAGCTTATCTGGGACAACCACAGATACGCAGTATTTT.

The rearrangement uses TRBV6-1 and TRBJ1-3; a weak D match, TRBD1 (5 bases). CDR1 is MNHNS, CDR2 SASEGT, per germline. Trimming cost V 2 bases and J 4 bases, with 15 bases left between them. The CDR3 length is 16 residues. CDR3 nucleotides: TGTGCCAGCAGTGAAAGCCAGGTGGGGCTCGGAAACACCATATATTTT. This encodes CASSESQVGLGNTIYF.

To note about this clone: At one boundary the junction diverges from the germline segment, which might be a read error. In DNA, the CDR3 is TGTGCTAGCAGCATGCGGACAGGGGGCGGGGAGCTGTTTTTT. Its translation: CASSMRTGGGELFF. This chain connects TRBV7-7 to TRBJ2-2, with 10 bases aligning to TRBD1. Per germline, CDR1 SSHAT and CDR2 FNYEAQ (reference sequence). The length of the CDR3 is 14 residues.

The genes are TRBV2 and TRBJ1-4; TRBD1 aligns across 7 bases. The CDR3 has 14 residues. With V trimmed by 6 bases and J by 6 bases, 7 bases remained unmatched. Germline CDR1 reads SNHLY; CDR2 reads FYNNEI. The CDR3 DNA reads as TGTGCCAGCAGGCTCGGCACAGGGGATGAAAAACTGTTTTTT. It yields the protein CASRLGTGDEKLFF.

The CDR3 region is CASSAVPLNTEAFF. CDR3 DNA: TGTGCCAGCAGCGCCGTCCCCTTGAACACTGAAGCTTTCTTT. The chain has TRBV9 and TRBJ1-1; D gene ambiguous. The CDR3 length is 14 residues. Trimming cost V 3 bases and J 0 bases, with 9 bases left between them. Germline V gene data show CDR1 as SGDLS and CDR2 as YYNGEE.

The V call is TRBV4-2, the J call TRBJ2-5; no clear D gene. Germline values: CDR1 LGHNA, CDR2 YNFKEQ. The length of the CDR3 is 14 residues. V dropped 0 bases and J dropped 5 bases, with 10 bases sitting between them. The CDR3 DNA reads as TGTGCCAGCAGCCAAGAAAGAGCGCAGGAGACCCAGTACTTC. Translating it yields CASSQERAQETQYF.

The CDR3, as DNA: TGCAGTGCCCTCGGACAGTTAAAAGCTTTCTTT. Its protein is CSALGQLKAFF. This sequence joins TRBV20-1 and TRBJ1-1; D might be TRBD1 (6 bases). Trimming took 6 bases from V and 9 from J, leaving 14 bases between them. The CDR3 runs 11 residues. Germline V CDR1 and CDR2: DFQATT, SNEGSKA (reference sequence).

The rearrangement links TRBV7-6 to TRBJ2-2; D may be TRBD2 (6 bases). Trimming pared 4 bases from V and 3 bases from J, leaving 12 bases between. From germline, CDR1 is SGHVS and CDR2 FNYEAQ. This CDR3 has 15 residues. CDR3 loop: CASSSTGGYTGELFF. The CDR3 coding sequence is TGTGCCAGCAGCTCCACCGGGGGATACACCGGGGAGCTGTTTTTT.

The chain has TRBV4-1 and TRBJ2-7; TRBD2 matches 12 bases. The CDR3 is 14 residues long. The germline V gene encodes CDR1 MGHRA and CDR2 YSYEKL. V was clipped by 3 bases and J by 9 bases; unmatched bases: 6. CDR3 nucleotides: TGCGCCAGCAGCCAGACCGGACTAGCGGGATCGCAGTACTTC. Translating it yields CASSQTGLAGSQYF.

In its sample, this clone was seen once. This chain connects TRBV7-3 to TRBJ2-3; 7 bases align to TRBD2. The germline CDR1 and CDR2 sequences are SGHTA and FQGTGA. The CDR3 loop spans 15 amino acids. The ends lost 6 bases at V and 7 bases at J; junction bases unmatched: 13. The CDR3 protein is CASSSGTAGSYTQYF. In DNA form, the CDR3 reads TGTGCCAGCAGTTCGGGTACAGCGGGGAGCTATACGCAGTATTTT. The full variable domain, rest sourced from reference TRBV7-3 and TRBJ2-3, is GAGVSQTPSNKVTEKGKYVELRCDPISGHTALYWYRQSLGQGPEFLIYFQGTGAADDSGLPNDRFFAVRPEGSVSTLKIQRTERGDSAVYLCASSSGTAGSYTQYFGPGTRLTVL.

This clone was seen only a few times. J is TRBJ2-7 and V is TRBV9, with 7 nucleotides matching TRBD1. The CDR3 spans 14 residues. Trimming took 4 bases from V and 5 from J; bases not matched to a gene: 9. From germline, CDR1 is SGDLS and CDR2 YYNGEE. CDR3 nucleotide sequence: TGTGCCAGCAGCATATGGGACAGCGGAGACGAGCAGTACTTC. It specifies CASSIWDSGDEQYF.